This T cell receptor (beta chain) was sequenced during a study of blood T cell repertoires in COVID-19. Background on the study: From the United States, Italy and Spain came samples of acute and convalescent COVID-19. PBMCs, B-cell-depleted T cells, or T cells provided the cDNA or gDNA that made up the material.

Looked up from germline, CDR1 is SQVTM and CDR2 is ANQGSEA. V was pared by 4 bases and J by 3 bases, with 7 bases between. The CDR3 runs to 12 residues. In the original processing: Estimates of nucleated cell counts were drawn from the amplification of reference gene primers. Some clones are missing from TCRdb's copy, which holds only in-frame ones; the method was immunoSEQ multiplex PCR. The V and J calls and clone size come from that table; D and trimming were worked out from the DNA. The sample includes about 190,000 clones, under 80% seen only once; the top ten take approximately 13%. The sequence was collected from a man aged 50 or older who had recovered from COVID-19. This sequence joins TRBV29-1 and TRBJ1-5; D gene ambiguous. The sequencing input was peripheral blood. CDR3 amino acids: CSVGWANQPQHF. CDR3 in DNA: TGCAGCGTTGGCTGGGCCAATCAGCCCCAGCATTTT.